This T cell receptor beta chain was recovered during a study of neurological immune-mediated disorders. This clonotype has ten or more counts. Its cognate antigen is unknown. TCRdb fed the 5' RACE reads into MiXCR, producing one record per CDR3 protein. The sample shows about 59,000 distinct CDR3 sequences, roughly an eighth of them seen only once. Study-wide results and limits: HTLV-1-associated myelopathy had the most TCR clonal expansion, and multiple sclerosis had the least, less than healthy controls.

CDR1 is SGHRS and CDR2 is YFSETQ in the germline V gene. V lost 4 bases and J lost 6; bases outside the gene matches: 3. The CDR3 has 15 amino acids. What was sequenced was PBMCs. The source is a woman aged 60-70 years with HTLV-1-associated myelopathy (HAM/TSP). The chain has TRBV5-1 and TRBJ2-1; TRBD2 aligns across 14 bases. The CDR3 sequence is CASSGTSGSVNEQFF. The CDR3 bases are TGCGCCAGCAGCGGGACTAGCGGGAGTGTCAATGAGCAGTTCTTC. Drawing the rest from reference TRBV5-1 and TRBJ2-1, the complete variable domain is KAGVTQTPRYLIKTRGQQVTLSCSPISGHRSVSWYQQTPGQGLQFLFEYFSETQRNKGNFPGRFSGRQFSNSRSEMNVSTLELGDSALYLCASSGTSGSVNEQFFGPGTRLTVL.